Listed below are T cell receptor beta chains from one sample, sequenced in a study of identifying expanded T cells in peripheral blood. Libraries were prepared by immunoSEQ multiplex PCR; TCRdb keeps only in-frame clonotypes and omits some of them. The table lists around 130,000 clones, approximately 86% of them singletons, with approximately 8.9% in the top ten. Sequencing used blood. The receptors originated from a person aged 18 to 70 in good health. Each CDR3 is given with its conserved first and last residue. A D gene is named only where the DNA matches it firmly. Some rows have no size entry. The others give once, few or many, or a class for an expanded clone.

D,J,size,V,CDR3,DNA
TRBD2,TRBJ2-7,NA,TRBV7-9,CASSISAGVMYEQYF,TGTGCCAGCAGCATTAGCGCGGGAGTTATGTACGAGCAGTACTTC
TRBD2,TRBJ2-2,NA,TRBV19,CASKKLAGAGELFF,TGTGCCAGTAAGAAACTAGCGGGAGCCGGGGAGCTGTTTTTT
TRBD1,TRBJ2-2,NA,TRBV7-2,CASSPRTGNTGELFF,TGTGCCAGCAGCCCTAGGACAGGGAACACCGGGGAGCTGTTTTTT
NA,TRBJ1-1,few,TRBV5-6,CASTMRGGGTEAFF,TGTGCCAGCACCATGAGGGGAGGCGGCACTGAAGCTTTCTTT
NA,TRBJ2-1,NA,TRBV4-2,CASSQGFLESYNEQFF,TGTGCCAGCAGCCAAGGTTTTCTGGAATCCTACAATGAGCAGTTCTTC
NA,TRBJ1-2,once,TRBV2,CASSPMGSNYGYTF,TGTGCCAGCAGTCCAATGGGATCGAACTATGGCTACACCTTC
NA,TRBJ2-1,NA,TRBV4-3,CASSQDSGGPIDEQFF,TGCGCCAGCAGCCAAGATTCCGGGGGGCCGATCGATGAGCAGTTCTTC
NA,TRBJ2-3,NA,TRBV6-6,CASSYSSRSTDTQYF,TGTGCCAGCAGTTACTCGAGTAGGAGCACAGATACGCAGTATTTT
NA,TRBJ2-1,few,TRBV15,CATSRARTDLNEQFF,TGTGCCACCAGCAGAGCAAGGACAGATTTGAATGAGCAGTTCTTC
NA,TRBJ1-1,NA,TRBV28,CASLGHPNTEAFF,TGTGCCAGCTTGGGACACCCGAACACTGAAGCTTTCTTT
TRBD2,TRBJ2-3,few,TRBV5-1,CASRLAGERGDTQYF,TGCGCCAGCAGACTAGCGGGGGAAAGGGGGGATACGCAGTATTTT
NA,TRBJ1-1,NA,TRBV7-9,CASSLSNDRNTEAFF,TGTGCCAGCAGCCTATCTAACGACAGGAACACTGAAGCTTTCTTT
NA,TRBJ1-1,NA,TRBV2,CASKGRENTEAFF,TGTGCCAGCAAGGGGAGGGAAAACACTGAAGCTTTCTTT
TRBD2,TRBJ2-7,once,TRBV14,CASSQEETSGNWGSDEQYF,TGTGCCAGCAGCCAAGAAGAGACTAGCGGGAACTGGGGGTCCGACGAGCAGTACTTC
NA,TRBJ1-2,NA,TRBV30,CAWSVSSGGYTF,TGTGCCTGGAGTGTATCCTCTGGTGGCTACACCTTC
TRBD1,TRBJ1-2,NA,TRBV28,CASSLQGLGYGYTF,TGTGCCAGCAGCCTACAGGGGTTAGGCTATGGCTACACCTTC
TRBD1,TRBJ2-5,once,TRBV4-2,CASSQNTGQSTGTQYF,TGTGCCAGCAGCCAAAACACGGGACAGTCGACGGGGACCCAGTACTTC
TRBD1,TRBJ2-3,NA,TRBV5-1,CASSLYQGGETDTQYF,TGCGCCAGCAGCCTTTATCAAGGGGGCGAGACAGATACGCAGTATTTT
NA,TRBJ2-3,few,TRBV7-2,CASRREGDTQYF,TGTGCCAGCAGGCGAGAAGGAGATACGCAGTATTTT
TRBD2,TRBJ2-1,NA,TRBV19,CASSALAGGFYEQFF,TGTGCCAGTAGTGCACTAGCGGGAGGGTTCTATGAGCAGTTCTTC
TRBD2,TRBJ2-1,once,TRBV7-3,CASSPTLAGGFGNEQFF,TGTGCCAGCAGCCCGACCCTAGCGGGAGGGTTCGGCAATGAGCAGTTCTTC
TRBD2,TRBJ2-2,NA,TRBV7-7,CASSLGGIAGELFF,TGTGCCAGCAGCTTGGGAGGGATCGCCGGGGAGCTGTTTTTT
NA,TRBJ2-7,NA,TRBV7-8,CASSFEQYHEQYF,TGTGCCAGCAGCTTTGAACAGTACCACGAGCAGTACTTC
TRBD1,TRBJ1-5,NA,TRBV9,CASSVRDRAHQPQHF,TGTGCCAGCAGCGTGAGGGACAGGGCCCATCAGCCCCAGCATTTT
TRBD1,TRBJ1-2,NA,TRBV4-1,CASSQRQGEDGYTF,TGCGCCAGCAGCCAACGACAGGGGGAAGATGGCTACACCTTC
NA,TRBJ1-4,once,TRBV27,CASSFIVGAKPINEKLFF,TGTGCCAGCAGTTTTATTGTTGGGGCCAAGCCGATTAATGAAAAACTGTTTTTT
NA,TRBJ1-5,NA,TRBV2,CASRLRGPNGQPQHF,TGTGCCAGCAGGTTACGGGGCCCCAATGGCCAGCCCCAGCATTTT
NA,TRBJ2-7,NA,TRBV6-6,CASRPGTGASYEQYF,TGTGCCAGCAGACCCGGGACTGGAGCCTCCTACGAGCAGTACTTC
NA,TRBJ1-2,NA,TRBV7-9,CASSLGGRGYTF,TGTGCCAGCAGCTTGGGGGGCCGTGGCTACACCTTC
NA,TRBJ1-5,NA,TRBV19,CASSPPHMGSNQPQHF,TGTGCCAGTTCCCCCCCCCATATGGGCTCCAATCAGCCCCAGCATTTT
TRBD1,TRBJ2-7,few,TRBV5-4,CASSRNRGAAWEQYF,TGTGCCAGCAGTAGGAACAGGGGAGCGGCCTGGGAGCAGTACTTC
NA,TRBJ1-1,few,TRBV5-1,CASSLVQTPNTEAFF,TGCGCCAGCAGCTTGGTTCAGACTCCTAACACTGAAGCTTTCTTT
NA,TRBJ1-1,NA,TRBV14,CASQRVLNTEAFF,TGTGCCAGCCAAAGGGTTTTGAACACTGAAGCTTTCTTT
NA,TRBJ1-1,NA,TRBV28,CASSPRPTEAFF,TGTGCCAGCAGTCCCCGTCCCACTGAAGCTTTCTTT
TRBD1,TRBJ1-2,few,TRBV18,CASSQGQGKDGYTF,TGTGCCAGCTCGCAAGGACAGGGAAAGGATGGCTACACCTTC
NA,TRBJ2-7,NA,TRBV6-1,CASRIDYEQYF,TGTGCCAGCCGGATTGATTACGAGCAGTACTTC
NA,TRBJ2-5,NA,TRBV7-8,CASTLLEETQYF,TGTGCCAGCACCCTACTAGAAGAGACCCAGTACTTC
TRBD1,TRBJ2-7,NA,TRBV7-3,CASSLESGTGNCEQYF,TGTGCCAGCAGCCTGGAATCCGGGACAGGGAATTGCGAGCAGTACTTC
TRBD2,TRBJ2-3,once,TRBV19,CASGGGTRTDTQYF,TGTGCCAGCGGGGGGGGTACCCGCACAGATACGCAGTATTTT
NA,TRBJ2-1,NA,TRBV19,CASSITGAKNNEQFF,TGTGCCAGTAGTATTACTGGGGCCAAGAACAATGAGCAGTTCTTC
TRBD1,TRBJ2-4,NA,TRBV6-1,CASSAQTGATAKNIQYF,TGTGCCAGCAGTGCACAGACAGGGGCTACAGCCAAAAACATTCAGTACTTC
NA,TRBJ1-6,few,TRBV2,CAGGGLRNSPLHF,TGTGCCGGGGGGGGCCTGCGGAATTCACCCCTCCACTTT
NA,TRBJ1-3,NA,TRBV4-1,CASSQVQGPSGNTIYF,TGCGCCAGCAGCCAGGTTCAGGGGCCATCTGGAAACACCATATATTTT
TRBD1,TRBJ2-1,NA,TRBV28,CASSRQGVQQFF,TGTGCCAGCAGTCGACAGGGGGTACAACAGTTCTTC
NA,TRBJ2-7,NA,TRBV11-1,CASSPGSAPPYEQYF,TGTGCCAGCAGCCCGGGCAGCGCTCCTCCCTACGAGCAGTACTTC
NA,TRBJ1-1,NA,TRBV19,CASLRTGETEAFF,TGTGCCAGTTTAAGGACCGGAGAGACTGAAGCTTTCTTT
NA,TRBJ1-5,NA,TRBV6-6,CASRQQGNSNQPQHF,TGTGCCAGCAGGCAACAGGGTAATAGCAATCAGCCCCAGCATTTT
TRBD1,TRBJ1-4,once,TRBV2,CASGPDRGATNEKLFF,TGTGCCAGCGGTCCCGACAGGGGAGCCACTAATGAAAAACTGTTTTTT
NA,TRBJ2-1,NA,TRBV21-1,CARGVEQFF,TGTGCCAGGGGGGTTGAGCAGTTCTTC
TRBD1,TRBJ2-7,NA,TRBV6-1,CASTKGQGYEQYF,TGTGCCAGCACTAAGGGACAGGGCTACGAGCAGTACTTC
TRBD2,TRBJ2-7,NA,TRBV10-3,CAIAGEVYEQYF,TGTGCCATCGCGGGAGAGGTATACGAGCAGTACTTC
TRBD1,TRBJ1-5,NA,TRBV5-6,CASSLAGRGPDQPQHF,TGTGCCAGCAGCTTGGCCGGTAGGGGGCCGGATCAGCCCCAGCATTTT